Included here is one TCR beta chain sequence, with context. Mouse gene names and germline throughout. The sequenced fragment ends 4 residues before the CDR3 boundary, so the rest is inferred from the germline J gene. The CDR3 spans 14 residues. Trimming pared 4 bases from V and 0 bases from J, leaving 9 bases between. Germline V CDR1 and CDR2: NNHDY, SYVADS. The sample originates from a study of CD8+ T cells in alopecia areata. Reverse transcription of extracted RNA yielded cDNA, which provided the sequencing template. Assay: immunoSEQ multiplex PCR; the TCRdb copy retains only in-frame clones and omits some. The specimen has around 110,000 clones, none found just once.

The sequencing input was lesional skin. The chain combines TRBV13-3 with TRBJ2-5, with D uncertain. The TCR sequence derives from a C3H/HeJ mouse with alopecia areata. The MHC haplotype of the strain is H2-k. This CDR3 is CASSLTVNQDTQYF. CDR3 DNA (partial): TGTGCCAGCAGTCTCACAGTTAACCAAGAC. Full variable domain (remainder filled in from reference TRBV13-3 and TRBJ2-5): EAAVTQSPRSKVAVTGGKVTLSCHQTNNHDYMYWYRQDTGHGLRLIHYSYVADSTEKGDIPDGYKASRPSQENFSLILELASLSQTAVYFCASSLTVNQDTQYFGPGTRLLVL.